The 3 T cell receptor beta chains given below trace back to one sample, sequenced in a study of Tregs in tolerant kidney transplant recipients. Recipients received nonmyeloablative bone marrow transplants from related graft donors, with transient mixed chimerism. The repertoire was sequenced with immunoSEQ multiplex PCR; TCRdb's copy has only in-frame clones and lacks some. The table lists about 14,000 clones. This specimen consisted of CD8+ T cells from blood (PBMCs), obtained 6 months after the transplant. Source of these receptors: a human patient who received a combined kidney and bone marrow transplant. Some T cells may possibly be graft donor cells.

About this clone itself: The read is 3 residues too short to cover the CDR3 end, so that end is filled in from the germline J gene. The J gene is TRBJ1-2, the V gene TRBV7-6; unclear D gene. Germline V lookup: CDR1 SGHVS, CDR2 FNYEAQ. The CDR3 spans 13 residues. The part of the CDR3 DNA that was read is TGTGCCAGCAGCTTAGGACTAGCCAACGAC. This sequence encodes CASSLGLAND. The entire CDR3 protein is CASSLGLANDYTF.

A remark on this clone: The missing CDR3 end, 3 residues past where the read stops, is filled in from the germline J gene. The V gene is TRBV7-6, the J gene TRBJ1-1; maybe TRBD1 (5 bases). The germline V and J ends were trimmed by 2 bases and 1 base, with 8 bases remaining between them. Germline V gene data show CDR1 as SGHVS and CDR2 as FNYEAQ. This CDR3 is built from 14 residues. The CDR3 sequence: CASSLSQGNTEAFF. The covered CDR3 bases are TGTGCCAGCAGCTTATCGCAGGGGAACACTGAA.

Concerning this clone: The read halts 3 residues ahead of the CDR3 end, with the missing end drawn from the germline J gene. The chain carries TRBV30 and TRBJ2-6; no clear D gene. Germline CDR1 is GTSNPN and CDR2 is SVGIG (reference sequence). V was cut by 0 bases and J by 0 bases, with 9 bases left in between. The CDR3 has 16 residues. The CDR3 loop reads CAWSVRQRSGANVLTF. Partial CDR3 DNA: TGTGCCTGGAGTGTAAGGCAACGCTCTGGGGCCAACGTC.